The next 5 T cell receptor beta chains were all read from a single sample in a study of T cell repertoires in cytomegalovirus infection. From the reads, TCRdb called clonotypes with MiXCR, one entry per CDR3 protein. The data show about 600,000 distinct CDR3 sequences, roughly a quarter seen once. The specimen was CD8+ T cells from PBMCs. The source of these receptors is a human donor in good health (CMV status not recorded). Some clones in this sample may be carry-over from other donors' samples.

The table lists this clonotype with a count of one. This chain uses TRBV29-1 with TRBJ1-2; possibly TRBD1 for D (5 bases). Germline CDR1 reads SQVTM; CDR2 reads ANQGSEA. Trimming pared 4 bases from V and 7 bases from J, leaving 16 bases between. This CDR3 is 13 amino acids long. In DNA, the CDR3 is TGCAGCGTTGTGGAGACAAGGGGCTCTGGCTACACCTTC. Translating gives CSVVETRGSGYTF.

The sample holds a few counts of this clonotype. The chain employs TRBV7-8 and TRBJ2-2; possible D gene TRBD2, 5 bases. Germline assignment: CDR1 SGHVS and CDR2 FQNEAQ. The CDR3 extends over 12 amino acids. V lost 9 bases and J 6 bases, leaving 11 bases between the germline ends. Here the CDR3 reads CARSGKAGELFF. The DNA of the CDR3 is TGTGCCAGGTCGGGGAAGGCCGGGGAGCTGTTTTTT.

This clonotype has at least ten counts. In DNA, the CDR3 is TGTGCCAGCAGCTTAGAGGGACAGGGGGCTTGGCAGCCCCAGCATTTT. It yields the protein CASSLEGQGAWQPQHF. The V gene is TRBV7-9, the J gene TRBJ1-5, with 12 nucleotides matching TRBD1. Looked up from germline, CDR1 is SEHNR and CDR2 is FQNEAQ (reference sequence). CDR3 length: 16 residues. The V and J ends lost 1 base and 7 bases, in that order; junction bases with no gene match: 5.

This clonotype was detected only a few times. The chain couples TRBV12-3 or TRBV12-4 to TRBJ2-2; 12 bases are a match to TRBD1. The CDR3 consists of 14 residues. V lost 8 bases and J lost 5; bases outside the gene matches: 3. CDR3 nucleotides: TGTGCCAGCCGGGACAGGGGGCAAACCGGGGAGCTGTTTTTT. It specifies CASRDRGQTGELFF.

V usage is TRBV7-9 and J usage is TRBJ1-6; 9 nucleotides agree with TRBD1. V was pared by 5 bases and J by 6 bases, with 5 bases of the junction left unmatched. The CDR3 extends over 15 amino acids. Germline V gene data show CDR1 as SEHNR and CDR2 as FQNEAQ (reference sequence). CDR3 nucleotide sequence: TGTGCCAGCAGCCCTATGGACAGGGGTAATTCACCCCTCCACTTT. As protein: CASSPMDRGNSPLHF.